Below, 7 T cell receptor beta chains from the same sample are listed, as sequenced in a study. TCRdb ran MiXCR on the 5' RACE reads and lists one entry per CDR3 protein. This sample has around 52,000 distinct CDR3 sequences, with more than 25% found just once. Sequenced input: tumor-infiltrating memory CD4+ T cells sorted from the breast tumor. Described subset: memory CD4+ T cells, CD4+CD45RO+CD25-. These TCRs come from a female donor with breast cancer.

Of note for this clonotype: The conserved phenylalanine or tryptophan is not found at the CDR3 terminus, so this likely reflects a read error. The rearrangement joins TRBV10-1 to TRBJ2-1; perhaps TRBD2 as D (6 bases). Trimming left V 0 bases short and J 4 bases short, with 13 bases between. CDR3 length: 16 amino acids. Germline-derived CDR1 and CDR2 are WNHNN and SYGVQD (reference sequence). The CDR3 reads CASSESGRPGYNEQFS. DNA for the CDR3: TGCGCCAGCAGTGAGTCTGGGAGGCCAGGGTACAATGAGCAGTTCTCC.

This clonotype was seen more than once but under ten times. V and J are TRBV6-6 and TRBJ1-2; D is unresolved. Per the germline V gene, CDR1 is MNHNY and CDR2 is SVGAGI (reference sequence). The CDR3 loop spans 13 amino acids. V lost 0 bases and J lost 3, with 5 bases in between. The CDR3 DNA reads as TGTGCCAGCAGTTACTCGCCTTACTATGGCTACACCTTC. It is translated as CASSYSPYYGYTF.

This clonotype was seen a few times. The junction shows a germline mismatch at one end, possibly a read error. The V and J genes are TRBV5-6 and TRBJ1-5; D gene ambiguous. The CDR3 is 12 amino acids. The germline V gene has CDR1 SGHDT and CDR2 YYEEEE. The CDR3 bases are TGTGTCAGCAGCTTGGTCGATCAGCCCCAGCATTTT. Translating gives CVSSLVDQPQHF.

The CDR3 DNA reads TGCGCCAGCAGCTGGACAGGGTCGGGAAACACCGGGGAGCTGTTTTTT. It codes for CASSWTGSGNTGELFF. The chain combines TRBV5-1 with TRBJ2-2, with 8 bases identical to TRBD1. With V trimmed by 3 bases and J by 2 bases, 6 bases remained unmatched. Looked up from germline, CDR1 is SGHRS and CDR2 is YFSETQ. This CDR3 has 16 amino acids.

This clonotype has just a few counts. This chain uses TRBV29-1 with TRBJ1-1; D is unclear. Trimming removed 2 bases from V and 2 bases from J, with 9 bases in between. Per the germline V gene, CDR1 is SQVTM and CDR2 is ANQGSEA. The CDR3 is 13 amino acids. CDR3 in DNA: TGCAGCGTTGAAAAGGAGTTCAACACTGAAGCTTTCTTT. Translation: CSVEKEFNTEAFF.

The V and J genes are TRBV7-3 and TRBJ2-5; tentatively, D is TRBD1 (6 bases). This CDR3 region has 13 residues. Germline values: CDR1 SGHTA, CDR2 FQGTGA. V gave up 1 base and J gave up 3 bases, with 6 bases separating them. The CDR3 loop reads CASSLNREETQYF. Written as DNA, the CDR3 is TGTGCCAGCAGCTTAAACAGGGAAGAGACCCAGTACTTC. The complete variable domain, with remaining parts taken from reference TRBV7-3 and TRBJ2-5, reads GAGVSQTPSNKVTEKGKYVELRCDPISGHTALYWYRQSLGQGPEFLIYFQGTGAADDSGLPNDRFFAVRPEGSVSTLKIQRTERGDSAVYLCASSLNREETQYFGPGTRLLVL.

This CDR3 reads CASLREGQGNYGYTF. CDR3 coding DNA: TGTGCCAGCCTGAGAGAGGGACAGGGGAACTATGGCTACACCTTC. The V and J genes are TRBV2 and TRBJ1-2; the match to TRBD1 covers 10 bases. The V gene end was trimmed by 8 bases and the J gene end by 2 bases; junction bases not matched to a gene: 8. This CDR3 contains 15 residues. CDR1 and CDR2 from the germline V gene are SNHLY and FYNNEI.